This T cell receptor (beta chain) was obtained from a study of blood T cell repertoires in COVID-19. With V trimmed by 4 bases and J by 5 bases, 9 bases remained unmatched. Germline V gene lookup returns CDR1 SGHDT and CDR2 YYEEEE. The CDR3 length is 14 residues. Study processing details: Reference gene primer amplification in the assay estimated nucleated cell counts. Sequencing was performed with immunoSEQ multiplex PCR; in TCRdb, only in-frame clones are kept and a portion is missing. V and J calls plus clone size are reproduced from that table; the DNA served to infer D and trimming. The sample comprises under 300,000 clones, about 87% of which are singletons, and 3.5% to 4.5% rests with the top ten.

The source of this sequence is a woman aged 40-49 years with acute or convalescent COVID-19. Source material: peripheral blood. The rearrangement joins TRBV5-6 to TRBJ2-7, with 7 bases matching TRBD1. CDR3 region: CASSKGGDSNEQYV. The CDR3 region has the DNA TGTGCCAGCAGCAAGGGTGGGGACAGCAACGAGCAGTACGTC.